This TCR beta chain was captured by sequencing in a study of identifying expanded T cells in peripheral blood. Some clones are missing from TCRdb's copy, which holds only in-frame ones; the method was immunoSEQ multiplex PCR. Of around 130,000 clones listed, 75% to 90% are singletons. V shed 6 bases and J shed 0 bases, with 11 bases lying between them. The CDR3 runs to 15 residues. The germline V gene has CDR1 MNHEY and CDR2 SMNVEV (reference sequence). This chain joins TRBV27 and TRBJ2-2; a possible D gene is TRBD2 (6 bases). The receptor's source is a person aged 18 to 70 in good health. The material sequenced was blood. The CDR3 loop reads CASSIGTPNTGELFF. CDR3 DNA: TGTGCCAGCAGCATCGGGACTCCGAACACCGGGGAGCTGTTTTTT.